This T cell receptor beta chain was retrieved from a study of PD-1 blockade in classical Hodgkin lymphoma. Repertoires were generated with immunoSEQ multiplex PCR, while TCRdb's copy carries only in-frame clones and drops some. The sample has about 30,000 clones; 91% are singletons. The time point here: newly diagnosed, previously untreated cHL patient sample. Whole-study findings and limits: Healthy donors reportedly exceeded newly diagnosed patients in baseline TCR diversity.

This CDR3 region has 16 residues. The germline CDR1 and CDR2 sequences are SGHRS and YFSETQ. J was trimmed by 5 bases and V by 1 base; bases with no gene match: 7. This clone has just one count. What it binds is unknown. This clonotype was sampled from a human donor with classical Hodgkin lymphoma. The specimen sequenced was peripheral blood mononuclear cells (PBMCs). The V gene is TRBV5-1, the J gene TRBJ2-1; 9 bases agree with TRBD1. This CDR3 is CASSLRQGVTDNEQFF. The CDR3 DNA reads TGCGCCAGCAGCTTGCGACAGGGGGTGACGGACAATGAGCAGTTCTTC.